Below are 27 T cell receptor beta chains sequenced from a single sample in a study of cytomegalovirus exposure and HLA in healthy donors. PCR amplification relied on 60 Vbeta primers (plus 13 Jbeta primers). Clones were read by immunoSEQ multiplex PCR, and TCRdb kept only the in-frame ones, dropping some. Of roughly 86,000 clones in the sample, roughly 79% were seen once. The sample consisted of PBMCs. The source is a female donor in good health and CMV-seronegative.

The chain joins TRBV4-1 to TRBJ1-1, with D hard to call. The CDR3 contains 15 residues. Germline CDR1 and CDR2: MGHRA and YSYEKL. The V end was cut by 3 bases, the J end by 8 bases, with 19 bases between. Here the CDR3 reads CASSHGPRGLAEAFF. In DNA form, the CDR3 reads TGCGCCAGCAGCCACGGCCCGCGCGGCCTCGCGGAAGCTTTCTTT.

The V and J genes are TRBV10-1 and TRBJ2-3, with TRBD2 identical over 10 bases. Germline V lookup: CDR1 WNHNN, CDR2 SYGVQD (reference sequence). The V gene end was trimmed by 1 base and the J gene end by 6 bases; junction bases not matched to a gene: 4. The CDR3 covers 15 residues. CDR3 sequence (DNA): TGCGCCAGCAGTGAGTTAGCGGGAGGTTGGGATACGCAGTATTTT. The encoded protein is CASSELAGGWDTQYF.

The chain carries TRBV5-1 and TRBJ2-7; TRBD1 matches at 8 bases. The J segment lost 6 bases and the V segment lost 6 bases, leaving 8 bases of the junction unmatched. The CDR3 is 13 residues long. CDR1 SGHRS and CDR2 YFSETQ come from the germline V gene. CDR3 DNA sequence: TGCGCCAGCATGTTGCAGGGGGCCGGCGAGCAGTACTTC. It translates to CASMLQGAGEQYF. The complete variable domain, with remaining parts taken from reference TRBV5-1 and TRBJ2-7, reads KAGVTQTPRYLIKTRGQQVTLSCSPISGHRSVSWYQQTPGQGLQFLFEYFSETQRNKGNFPGRFSGRQFSNSRSEMNVSTLELGDSALYLCASMLQGAGEQYFGPGTRLTVT.

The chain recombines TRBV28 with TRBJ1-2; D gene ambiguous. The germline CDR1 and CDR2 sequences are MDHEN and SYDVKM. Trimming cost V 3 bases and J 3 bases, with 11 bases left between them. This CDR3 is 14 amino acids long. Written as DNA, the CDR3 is TGTGCCAGCAGTTTGAGGAAATCGTACTATGGCTACACCTTC. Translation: CASSLRKSYYGYTF.

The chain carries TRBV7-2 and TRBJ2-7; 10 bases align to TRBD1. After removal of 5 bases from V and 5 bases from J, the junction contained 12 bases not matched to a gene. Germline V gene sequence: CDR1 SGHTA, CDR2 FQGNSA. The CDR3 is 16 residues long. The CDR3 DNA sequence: TGTGCCAGCAGCCCAGGGAGGGGACAGGGGTTGGACGAGCAGTACTTC. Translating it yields CASSPGRGQGLDEQYF.

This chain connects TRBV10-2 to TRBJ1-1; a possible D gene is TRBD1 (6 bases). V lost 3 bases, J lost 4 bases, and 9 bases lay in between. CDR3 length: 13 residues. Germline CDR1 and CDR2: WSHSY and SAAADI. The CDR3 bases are TGCGCCAGCAGTGATCAGGGGAGCACTGAAGCTTTCTTT. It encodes CASSDQGSTEAFF.

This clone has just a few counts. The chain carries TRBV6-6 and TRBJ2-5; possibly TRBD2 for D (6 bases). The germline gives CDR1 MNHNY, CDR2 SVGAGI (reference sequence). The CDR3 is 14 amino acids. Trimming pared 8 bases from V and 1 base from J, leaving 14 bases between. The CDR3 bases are TGTGCCAGCTCTTCTCGGGGACTCCAAGAGACCCAGTACTTC. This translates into CASSSRGLQETQYF.

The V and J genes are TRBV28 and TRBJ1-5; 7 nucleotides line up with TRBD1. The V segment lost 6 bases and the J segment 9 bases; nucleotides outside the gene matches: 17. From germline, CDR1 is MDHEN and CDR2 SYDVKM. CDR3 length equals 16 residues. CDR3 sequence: CASSPTGSSFRGPQHF. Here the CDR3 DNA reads TGTGCCAGCAGCCCGACAGGGTCGAGTTTTAGGGGGCCCCAGCATTTT.

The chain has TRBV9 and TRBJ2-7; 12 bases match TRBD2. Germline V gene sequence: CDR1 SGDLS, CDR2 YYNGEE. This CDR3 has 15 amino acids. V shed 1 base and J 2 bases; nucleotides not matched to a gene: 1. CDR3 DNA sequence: TGTGCCAGCAGCGTAACTAGCGGGAGGACCTACGAGCAGTACTTC. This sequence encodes CASSVTSGRTYEQYF.

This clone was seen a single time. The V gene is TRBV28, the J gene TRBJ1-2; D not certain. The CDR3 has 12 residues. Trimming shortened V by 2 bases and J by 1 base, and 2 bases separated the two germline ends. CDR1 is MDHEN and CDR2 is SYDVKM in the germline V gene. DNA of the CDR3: TGTGCCAGCAGTTTACTTAACTATGGCTACACCTTC. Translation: CASSLLNYGYTF.

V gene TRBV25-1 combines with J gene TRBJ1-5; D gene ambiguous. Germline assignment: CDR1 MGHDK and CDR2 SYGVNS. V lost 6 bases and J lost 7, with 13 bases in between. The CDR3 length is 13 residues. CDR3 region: CASSGPGVQPQHF. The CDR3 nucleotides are TGTGCCAGCAGCGGTCCGGGTGTGCAGCCCCAGCATTTT.

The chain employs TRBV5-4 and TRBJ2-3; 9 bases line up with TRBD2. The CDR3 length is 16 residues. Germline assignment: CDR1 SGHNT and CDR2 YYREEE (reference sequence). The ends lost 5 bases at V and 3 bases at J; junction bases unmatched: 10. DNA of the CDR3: TGTGCCAGCAGTTCCCGTCTTAGCGGGAGAACAGATACGCAGTATTTT. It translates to CASSSRLSGRTDTQYF.

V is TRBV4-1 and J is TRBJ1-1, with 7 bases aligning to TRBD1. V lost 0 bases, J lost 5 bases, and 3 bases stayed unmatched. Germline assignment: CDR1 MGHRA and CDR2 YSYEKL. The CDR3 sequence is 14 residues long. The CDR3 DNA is TGCGCCAGCAGCCAAGAGGGACAGCTAACTGAAGCTTTCTTT. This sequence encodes CASSQEGQLTEAFF.

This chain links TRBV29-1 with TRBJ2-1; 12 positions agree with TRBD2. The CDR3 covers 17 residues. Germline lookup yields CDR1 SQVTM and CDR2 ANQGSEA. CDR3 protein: CNLTWLAGGPIGDEQFF. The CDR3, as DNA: TGCAATCTCACGTGGCTAGCGGGAGGGCCGATCGGCGATGAGCAGTTCTTC.

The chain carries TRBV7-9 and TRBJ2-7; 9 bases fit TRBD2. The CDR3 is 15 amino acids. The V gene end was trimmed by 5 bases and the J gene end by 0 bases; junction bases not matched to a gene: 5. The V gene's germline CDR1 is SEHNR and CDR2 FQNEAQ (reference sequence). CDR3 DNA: TGTGCCAGCAGCCATAGCGGGAGACCCTCCTACGAGCAGTACTTC. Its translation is CASSHSGRPSYEQYF. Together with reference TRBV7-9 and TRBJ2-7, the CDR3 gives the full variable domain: DTGVSQNPRHKITKRGQNVTFRCDPISEHNRLYWYRQTLGQGPEFLTYFQNEAQLEKSRLLSDRFSAERPKGSFSTLEIQRTEQGDSAMYLCASSHSGRPSYEQYFGPGTRLTVT.

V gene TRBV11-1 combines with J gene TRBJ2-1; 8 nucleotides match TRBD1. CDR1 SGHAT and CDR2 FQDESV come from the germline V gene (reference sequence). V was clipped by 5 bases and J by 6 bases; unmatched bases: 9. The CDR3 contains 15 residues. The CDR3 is CASSQDVGQGNEQFF. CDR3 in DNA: TGTGCCAGCAGCCAAGACGTTGGACAGGGCAATGAGCAGTTCTTC.

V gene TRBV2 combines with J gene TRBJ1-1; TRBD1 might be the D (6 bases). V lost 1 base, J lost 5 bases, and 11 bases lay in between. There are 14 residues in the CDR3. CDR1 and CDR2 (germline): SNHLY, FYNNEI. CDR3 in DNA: TGTGCCAGCAGTGAAGTCAGGGGAGATACTGAAGCTTTCTTT. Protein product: CASSEVRGDTEAFF.

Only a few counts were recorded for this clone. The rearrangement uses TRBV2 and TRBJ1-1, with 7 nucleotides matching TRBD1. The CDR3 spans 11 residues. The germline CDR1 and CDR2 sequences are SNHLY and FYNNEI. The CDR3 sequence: CASGGNTEAFF. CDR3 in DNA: TGTGCATCAGGGGGGAACACTGAAGCTTTCTTT. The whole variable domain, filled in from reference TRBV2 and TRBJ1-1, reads EPEVTQTPSHQVTQMGQEVILRCVPISNHLYFYWYRQILGQKVEFLVSFYNNEISEKSEIFDDQFSVERPDGSNFTLKIRSTKLEDSAMYFCASGGNTEAFFGQGTRLTVV.

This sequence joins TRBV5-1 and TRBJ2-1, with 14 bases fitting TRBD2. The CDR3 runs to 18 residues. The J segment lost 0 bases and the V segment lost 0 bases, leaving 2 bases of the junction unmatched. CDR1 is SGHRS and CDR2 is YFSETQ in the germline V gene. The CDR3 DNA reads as TGCGCCAGCAGCTTGGATGGGACTAGCGGGAGCTCCTACAATGAGCAGTTCTTC. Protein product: CASSLDGTSGSSYNEQFF. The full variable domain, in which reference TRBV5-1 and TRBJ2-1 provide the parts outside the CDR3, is KAGVTQTPRYLIKTRGQQVTLSCSPISGHRSVSWYQQTPGQGLQFLFEYFSETQRNKGNFPGRFSGRQFSNSRSEMNVSTLELGDSALYLCASSLDGTSGSSYNEQFFGPGTRLTVL.

In nucleotides, the CDR3 is TGTGCCAGCCAAACCCCGGGACAGGGGTTCTCTGGGGCCAACGTCCTGACTTTC. Its translation: CASQTPGQGFSGANVLTF. The chain recombines TRBV28 with TRBJ2-6; TRBD1 matches at 10 bases. CDR3 length: 18 residues. J was trimmed by 0 bases and V by 8 bases; bases with no gene match: 10. CDR1 MDHEN and CDR2 SYDVKM come from the germline V gene.

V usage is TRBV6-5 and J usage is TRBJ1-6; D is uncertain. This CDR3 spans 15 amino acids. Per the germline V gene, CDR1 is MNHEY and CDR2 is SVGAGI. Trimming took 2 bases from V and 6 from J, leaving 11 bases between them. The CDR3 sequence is CASSYDTALNSPLHF. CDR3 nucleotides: TGTGCCAGCAGTTACGATACAGCCCTTAATTCACCCCTCCACTTT.

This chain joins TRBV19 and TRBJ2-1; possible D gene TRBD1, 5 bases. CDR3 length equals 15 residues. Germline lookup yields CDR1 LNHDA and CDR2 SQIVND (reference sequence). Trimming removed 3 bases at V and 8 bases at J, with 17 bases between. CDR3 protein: CASSIWGPVQYEQFF. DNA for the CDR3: TGTGCCAGTAGTATTTGGGGCCCGGTACAGTATGAGCAGTTCTTC. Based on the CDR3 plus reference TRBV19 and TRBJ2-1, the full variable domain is DGGITQSPKYLFRKEGQNVTLSCEQNLNHDAMYWYRQDPGQGLRLIYYSQIVNDFQKGDIAEGYSVSREKKESFPLTVTSAQKNPTAFYLCASSIWGPVQYEQFFGPGTRLTVL.

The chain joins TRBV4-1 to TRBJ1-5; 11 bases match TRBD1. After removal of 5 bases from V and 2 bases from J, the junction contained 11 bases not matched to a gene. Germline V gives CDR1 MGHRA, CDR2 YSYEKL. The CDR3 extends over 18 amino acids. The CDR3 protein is CASSGAFRTGGRNQPQHF. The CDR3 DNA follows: TGCGCCAGCAGCGGAGCCTTTCGGACAGGGGGCCGCAATCAGCCCCAGCATTTT.

CDR3 sequence: CASSLTGGAEAFF. CDR3 sequence (DNA): TGCGCCAGCAGCTTGACAGGGGGGGCTGAAGCTTTCTTT. V usage is TRBV5-1 and J usage is TRBJ1-1, with 8 bases identical to TRBD1. The CDR3 is 13 residues long. After removal of 1 base from V and 6 bases from J, the junction contained 2 bases not matched to a gene. Germline lookup yields CDR1 SGHRS and CDR2 YFSETQ.

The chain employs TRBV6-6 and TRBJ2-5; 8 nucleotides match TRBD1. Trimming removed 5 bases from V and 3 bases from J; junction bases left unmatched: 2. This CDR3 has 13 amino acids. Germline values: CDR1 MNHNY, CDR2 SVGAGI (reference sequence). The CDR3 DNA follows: TGTGCCAGCAGTCAACAGGGGGAAGAGACCCAGTACTTC. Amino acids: CASSQQGEETQYF.

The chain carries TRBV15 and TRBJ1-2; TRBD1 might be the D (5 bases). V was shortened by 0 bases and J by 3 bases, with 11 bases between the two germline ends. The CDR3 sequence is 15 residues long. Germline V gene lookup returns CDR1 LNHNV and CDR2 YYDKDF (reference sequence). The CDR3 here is CATSRDRDSYYGYTF. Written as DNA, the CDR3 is TGTGCCACCAGCAGAGATCGAGACAGTTACTATGGCTACACCTTC.

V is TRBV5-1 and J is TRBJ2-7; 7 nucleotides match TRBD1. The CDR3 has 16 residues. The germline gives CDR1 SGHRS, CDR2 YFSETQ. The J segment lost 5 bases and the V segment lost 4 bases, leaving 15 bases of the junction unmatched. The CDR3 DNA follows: TGCGCCAGCAGCCCCCATGGGACAGCGTCTAATCACGAGCAGTACTTC. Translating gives CASSPHGTASNHEQYF.